Shown below are 18 T cell receptor beta chains from a single sample sequenced in a study of blood T cell repertoires in COVID-19. Some clones are missing from TCRdb's copy, which holds only in-frame ones; the method was immunoSEQ multiplex PCR. The data hold about 280,000 clones, with around 85% observed a single time. The source material was PBMCs or T cells enriched from blood (not recorded which). These TCRs come from a woman aged 45-65 years who had recovered from COVID-19.

The chain links TRBV11-2 to TRBJ2-1, with TRBD1 matching 8 bases. Trimming took 5 bases from V and 0 from J; bases not matched to a gene: 3. In germline, CDR1 is SGHAT, CDR2 FQNNGV. The CDR3 consists of 15 residues. The CDR3, as DNA: TGTGCCAGCAGCACAGGGGGAAGCTCCTACAATGAGCAGTTCTTC. This sequence encodes CASSTGGSSYNEQFF.

This chain joins TRBV19 and TRBJ2-6; possibly TRBD2 for D (5 bases). Per the germline V gene, CDR1 is LNHDA and CDR2 is SQIVND (reference sequence). Trimming stripped 3 bases from V and 0 bases from J, with 9 bases between. The CDR3 is 16 residues long. The CDR3 here is CASSMAGGSGANVLTF. DNA for the CDR3: TGTGCCAGTAGTATGGCAGGAGGCTCTGGGGCCAACGTCCTGACTTTC.

The chain links TRBV2 to TRBJ1-2, with 8 bases fitting TRBD1. Trimming at V came to 3 bases and at J to 4 bases, leaving 7 bases not matched to a gene. Germline V CDR1 and CDR2: SNHLY, FYNNEI. The CDR3 consists of 15 residues. This CDR3 reads CASSDGTGSSYGYTF. For the CDR3, the DNA is TGTGCCAGCAGTGACGGGACAGGTTCATCCTATGGCTACACCTTC.

The V gene is TRBV6-2 or TRBV6-3, the J gene TRBJ1-3, with 7 positions matching TRBD1. V gave up 6 bases and J gave up 0 bases; unmatched junction bases: 2. The CDR3 length is 14 residues. Germline V gives CDR1 MNHEY, CDR2 SVGEGT. Here the CDR3 reads CASSRGNSGNTIYF. The CDR3 DNA is TGTGCCAGCAGCAGGGGGAACTCTGGAAACACCATATATTTT.

The chain has TRBV10-1 and TRBJ2-1; TRBD2 matches 9 bases. Germline CDR1 and CDR2: WNHNN and SYGVQD (reference sequence). V shed 6 bases and J 8 bases; nucleotides not matched to a gene: 8. The CDR3 runs 14 residues. CDR3 region: CASSLTSGWDEQFF. The CDR3 nucleotides are TGCGCCAGCAGCTTGACTAGCGGTTGGGATGAGCAGTTCTTC.

This clone was counted between two and nine times. The genes are TRBV6-2 or TRBV6-3 and TRBJ1-6, with TRBD1 matching 12 bases. The CDR3 consists of 14 residues. With 5 bases clipped from V and 10 bases from J, the junction kept 3 bases outside the gene matches. Germline V gene data show CDR1 as MNHEY and CDR2 as SVGEGT. The CDR3 nucleotides read TGTGCCAGCAGTCGGGACAGGGGGCTATCACCCCTCCACTTT. Protein: CASSRDRGLSPLHF.

The chain employs TRBV11-2 and TRBJ2-1; possibly TRBD2 for D (6 bases). V was pared by 5 bases and J by 3 bases, with 14 bases between. The length of the CDR3 is 15 residues. Germline V gene lookup returns CDR1 SGHAT and CDR2 FQNNGV. DNA for the CDR3: TGTGCCAGCAGCCGGAGGAGGGAGTACTACAATGAGCAGTTCTTC. As protein: CASSRRREYYNEQFF.

The V call is TRBV7-8, the J call TRBJ1-4; 7 nucleotides line up with TRBD1. In germline, CDR1 is SGHVS, CDR2 FQNEAQ. V was pared by 5 bases and J by 7 bases, with 10 bases of the junction left unmatched. The CDR3 is 15 residues long. The chain's CDR3 is CASSTKGGIGEKLFF. The CDR3 coding sequence is TGTGCCAGCAGCACAAAAGGGGGCATCGGTGAAAAACTGTTTTTT.

The chain couples TRBV5-1 to TRBJ2-7; the D gene is possibly TRBD1 (7 bases). Germline V gene sequence: CDR1 SGHRS, CDR2 YFSETQ. The CDR3 is made up of 13 amino acids. Deletions cut 6 bases from V and 6 bases from J, with 16 bases between. CDR3 loop: CASTVRQGGEQYF. CDR3 nucleotides: TGCGCCAGCACGGTTCGGCAGGGGGGCGAGCAGTACTTC. Full variable domain (outside the CDR3, taken from reference TRBV5-1 and TRBJ2-7): KAGVTQTPRYLIKTRGQQVTLSCSPISGHRSVSWYQQTPGQGLQFLFEYFSETQRNKGNFPGRFSGRQFSNSRSEMNVSTLELGDSALYLCASTVRQGGEQYFGPGTRLTVT.

CDR3 sequence: CASCLDRGPYGYTF. Written as DNA, the CDR3 is TGTGCCAGCTGCTTGGACAGGGGGCCATATGGCTACACCTTC. This chain uses TRBV6-5 with TRBJ1-2; 11 bases are a match to TRBD1. The CDR3 is made up of 14 amino acids. After removal of 8 bases from V and 5 bases from J, the junction contained 7 bases not matched to a gene. Germline V CDR1 and CDR2: MNHEY, SVGAGI.

This clone has a single count. The chain couples TRBV5-4 to TRBJ1-1, with D perhaps TRBD1 (5 bases). V was pared by 4 bases and J by 10 bases, with 14 bases between. The CDR3 has 12 amino acids. The germline V gene has CDR1 SGHNT and CDR2 YYREEE (reference sequence). Here the CDR3 reads CASSLRGGAAFF. Written as DNA, the CDR3 is TGTGCCAGCAGCCTGAGGGGAGGCGCAGCTTTCTTT. The full variable domain, in which reference TRBV5-4 and TRBJ1-1 provide the parts outside the CDR3, is ETGVTQSPTHLIKTRGQQVTLRCSSQSGHNTVSWYQQALGQGPQFIFQYYREEENGRGNFPPRFSGLQFPNYSSELNVNALELDDSALYLCASSLRGGAAFFGQGTRLTVV.

J is TRBJ1-2 and V is TRBV15; tentative D call: TRBD1 (6 bases). The V end lost 0 bases, the J end lost 2 bases, and 13 bases lay between the germline ends. From germline, CDR1 is LNHNV and CDR2 YYDKDF (reference sequence). The CDR3 runs 16 residues. CDR3: CATSRERQGLNYGYTF. CDR3 nucleotide sequence: TGTGCCACCAGCAGAGAGCGTCAGGGGCTAAACTATGGCTACACCTTC.

The gene calls are TRBV7-8 and TRBJ2-7; 7 nucleotides agree with TRBD2. J gave up 6 bases and V 5 bases, and 13 bases lay outside the gene matches. Germline assignment: CDR1 SGHVS and CDR2 FQNEAQ. This CDR3 has 15 residues. The CDR3 region is CASSKDLSGIVEQYF. As DNA, the CDR3 is TGTGCCAGCAGCAAAGACTTGAGCGGGATCGTCGAGCAGTACTTC.

CDR3 sequence reads: CASSPLPNQGGNTIYF. CDR3 in DNA: TGTGCCAGCAGTCCACTTCCGAACCAGGGTGGAAACACCATATATTTT. The chain joins TRBV27 to TRBJ1-3, with D possibly matching TRBD1 (5 bases). V was pared by 5 bases and J by 3 bases, with 17 bases between. Germline lookup yields CDR1 MNHEY and CDR2 SMNVEV (reference sequence). This CDR3 contains 16 residues.

CDR3 sequence: CASSQESGLAGGPGTGELFF. The DNA for the CDR3 is TGCGCCAGCAGCCAAGAATCTGGACTAGCGGGAGGGCCCGGCACCGGGGAGCTGTTTTTT. J is TRBJ2-2 and V is TRBV4-3; 15 bases match TRBD2. CDR3 length equals 20 residues. Germline V lookup: CDR1 LGHNA, CDR2 YSLEER. With 0 bases clipped from V and 4 bases from J, the junction kept 9 bases outside the gene matches.

V gene TRBV4-1 combines with J gene TRBJ2-7; D ambiguous. This CDR3 spans 16 amino acids. The germline CDR1 and CDR2 sequences are MGHRA and YSYEKL. Trimming stripped 4 bases from V and 1 base from J, with 17 bases between. As DNA, the CDR3 is TGCGCCAGCAGCCCATCGTGGGCTACCTATTCCTACGAGCAGTACTTC. The encoded protein is CASSPSWATYSYEQYF.

This chain connects TRBV29-1 to TRBJ2-3, with a weak D call TRBD1 (5 bases). Germline CDR1 is SQVTM and CDR2 is ANQGSEA. V lost 4 bases to trimming and J lost 5 bases, with 10 bases between them. The length of the CDR3 is 12 residues. Here the CDR3 reads CSVGGFGDTQYF. CDR3 coding DNA: TGCAGCGTTGGGGGCTTTGGAGATACGCAGTATTTT.

This clone was counted a few times. This sample also contains other DNA sequences that code for the same CDR3. The rearrangement links TRBV5-1 to TRBJ1-1; TRBD1 is a possible D gene (5 bases). With 1 base removed from V and 1 base from J, the gap between germline ends came to 8 bases. Germline V lookup: CDR1 SGHRS, CDR2 YFSETQ. The CDR3 consists of 14 residues. CDR3 sequence reads: CASSLRQGNTEAFF. In nucleotides, the CDR3 is TGCGCCAGCAGCTTGAGGCAGGGGAACACTGAAGCTTTCTTT.